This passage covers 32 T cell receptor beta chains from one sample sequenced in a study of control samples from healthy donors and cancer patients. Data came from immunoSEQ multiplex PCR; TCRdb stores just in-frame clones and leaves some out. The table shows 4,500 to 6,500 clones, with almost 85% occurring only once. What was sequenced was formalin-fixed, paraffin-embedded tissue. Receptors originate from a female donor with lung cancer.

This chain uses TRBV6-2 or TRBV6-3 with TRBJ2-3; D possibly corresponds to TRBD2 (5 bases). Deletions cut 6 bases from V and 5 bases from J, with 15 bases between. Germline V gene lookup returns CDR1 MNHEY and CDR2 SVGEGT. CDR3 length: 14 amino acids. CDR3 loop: CASSDLTIRDTQYF. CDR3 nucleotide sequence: TGTGCCAGCAGCGACTTGACTATCAGAGATACGCAGTATTTT.

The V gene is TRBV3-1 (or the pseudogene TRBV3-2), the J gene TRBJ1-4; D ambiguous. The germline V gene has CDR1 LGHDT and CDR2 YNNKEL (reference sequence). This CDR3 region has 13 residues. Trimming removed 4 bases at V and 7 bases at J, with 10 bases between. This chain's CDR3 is CASSLPGGEKLFF. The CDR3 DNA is TGTGCCAGCAGCCTCCCCGGTGGTGAAAAACTGTTTTTT.

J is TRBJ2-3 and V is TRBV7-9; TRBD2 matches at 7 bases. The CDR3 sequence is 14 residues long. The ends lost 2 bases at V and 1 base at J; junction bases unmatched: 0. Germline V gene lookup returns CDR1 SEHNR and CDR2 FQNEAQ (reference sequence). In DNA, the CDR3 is TGTGCCAGCAGCTTAACTAGCGGCACAGATACGCAGTATTTT. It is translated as CASSLTSGTDTQYF. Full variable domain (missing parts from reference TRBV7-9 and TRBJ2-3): DTGVSQNPRHKITKRGQNVTFRCDPISEHNRLYWYRQTLGQGPEFLTYFQNEAQLEKSRLLSDRFSAERPKGSFSTLEIQRTEQGDSAMYLCASSLTSGTDTQYFGPGTRLTVL.

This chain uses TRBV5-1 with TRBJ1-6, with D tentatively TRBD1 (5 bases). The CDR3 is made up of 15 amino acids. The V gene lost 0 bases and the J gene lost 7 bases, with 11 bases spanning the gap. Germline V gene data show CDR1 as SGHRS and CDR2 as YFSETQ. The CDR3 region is CASSLGGGINSPLHF. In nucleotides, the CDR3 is TGCGCCAGCAGCTTGGGGGGGGGAATAAATTCACCCCTCCACTTT.

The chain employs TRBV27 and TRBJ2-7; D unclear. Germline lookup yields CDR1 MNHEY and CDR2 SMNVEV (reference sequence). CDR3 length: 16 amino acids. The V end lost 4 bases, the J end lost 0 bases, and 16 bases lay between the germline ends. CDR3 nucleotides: TGTGCCAGCAGTTACCGCCAACATGGCAACTCCTACGAGCAGTACTTC. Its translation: CASSYRQHGNSYEQYF.

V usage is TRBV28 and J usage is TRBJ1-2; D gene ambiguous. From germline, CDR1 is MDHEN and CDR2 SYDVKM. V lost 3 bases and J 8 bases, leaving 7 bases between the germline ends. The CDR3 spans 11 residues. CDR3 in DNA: TGTGCCAGCAGTTTTCTCGGGGGCTACACCTTC. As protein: CASSFLGGYTF.

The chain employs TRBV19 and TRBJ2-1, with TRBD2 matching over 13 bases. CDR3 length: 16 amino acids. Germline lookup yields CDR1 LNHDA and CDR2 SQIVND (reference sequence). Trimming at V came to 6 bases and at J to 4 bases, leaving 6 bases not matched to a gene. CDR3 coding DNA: TGTGCCAGTAGAACTAGCGGGAGGGCCGGATACAATGAGCAGTTCTTC. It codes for CASRTSGRAGYNEQFF.

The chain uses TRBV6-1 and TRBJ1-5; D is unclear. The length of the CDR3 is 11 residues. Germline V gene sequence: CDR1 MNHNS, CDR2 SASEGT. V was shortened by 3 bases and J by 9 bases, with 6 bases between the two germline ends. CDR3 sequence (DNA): TGTGCCAGCAGTGAGAAGGGGCCCCAGCATTTT. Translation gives CASSEKGPQHF.

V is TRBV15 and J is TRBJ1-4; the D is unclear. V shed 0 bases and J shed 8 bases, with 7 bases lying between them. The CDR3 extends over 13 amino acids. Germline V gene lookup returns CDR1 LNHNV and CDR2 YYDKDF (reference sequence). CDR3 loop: CATSRDWKEKLFF. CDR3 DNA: TGTGCCACCAGCAGAGATTGGAAAGAAAAACTGTTTTTT.

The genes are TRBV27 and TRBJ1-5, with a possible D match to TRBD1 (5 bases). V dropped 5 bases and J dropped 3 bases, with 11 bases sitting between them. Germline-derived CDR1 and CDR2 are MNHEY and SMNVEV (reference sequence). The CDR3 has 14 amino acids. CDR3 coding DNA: TGTGCCAGCAGTCTCACAGGACCCAATCAGCCCCAGCATTTT. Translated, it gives CASSLTGPNQPQHF.

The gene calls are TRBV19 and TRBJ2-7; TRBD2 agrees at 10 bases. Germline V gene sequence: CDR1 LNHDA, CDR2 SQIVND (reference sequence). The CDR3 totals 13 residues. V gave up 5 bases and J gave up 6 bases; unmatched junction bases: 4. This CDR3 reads CASSPGLAVEQYF. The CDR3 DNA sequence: TGTGCCAGTAGTCCTGGACTAGCGGTCGAGCAGTACTTC.

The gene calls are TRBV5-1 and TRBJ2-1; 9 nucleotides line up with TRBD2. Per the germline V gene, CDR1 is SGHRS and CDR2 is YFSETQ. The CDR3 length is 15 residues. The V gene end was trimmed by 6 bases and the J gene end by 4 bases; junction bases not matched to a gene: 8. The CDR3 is CASNQAGGKYNEQFF. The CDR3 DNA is TGCGCCAGCAACCAAGCGGGAGGCAAGTACAATGAGCAGTTCTTC.

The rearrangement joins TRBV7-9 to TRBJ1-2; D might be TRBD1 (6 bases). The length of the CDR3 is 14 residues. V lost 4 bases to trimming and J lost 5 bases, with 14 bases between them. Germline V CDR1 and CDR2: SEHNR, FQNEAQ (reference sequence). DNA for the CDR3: TGTGCCAGCAGCTCAGACAGGCTTCGGTATGGCTACACCTTC. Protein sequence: CASSSDRLRYGYTF.

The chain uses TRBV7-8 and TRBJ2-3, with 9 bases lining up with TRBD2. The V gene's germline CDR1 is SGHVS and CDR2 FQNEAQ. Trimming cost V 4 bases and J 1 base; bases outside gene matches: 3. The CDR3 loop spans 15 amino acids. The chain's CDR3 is CASSSLAGRTDTQYF. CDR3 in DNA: TGTGCCAGCAGCTCGCTAGCGGGGCGCACAGATACGCAGTATTTT.

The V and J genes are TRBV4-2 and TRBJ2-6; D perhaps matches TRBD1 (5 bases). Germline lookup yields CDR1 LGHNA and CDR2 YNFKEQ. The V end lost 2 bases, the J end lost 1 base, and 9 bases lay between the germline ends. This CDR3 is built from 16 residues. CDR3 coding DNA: TGTGCCAGCAGCCAACAAGGGGTTTCTGGGGCCAACGTCCTGACTTTC. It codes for CASSQQGVSGANVLTF.

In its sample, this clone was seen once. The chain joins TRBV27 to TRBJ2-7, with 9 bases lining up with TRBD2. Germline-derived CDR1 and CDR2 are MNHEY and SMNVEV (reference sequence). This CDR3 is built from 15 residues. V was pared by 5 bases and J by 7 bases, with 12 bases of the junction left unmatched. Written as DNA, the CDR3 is TGTGCCAGCAGTCCCCGAGCGGGAGGTCTTTGGGAGCAGTACTTC. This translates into CASSPRAGGLWEQYF.

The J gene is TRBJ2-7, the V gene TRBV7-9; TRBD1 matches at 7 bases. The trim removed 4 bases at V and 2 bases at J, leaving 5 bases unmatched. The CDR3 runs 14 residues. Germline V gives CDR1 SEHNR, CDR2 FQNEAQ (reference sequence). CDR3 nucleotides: TGTGCCAGCAGCTCCCGGGACAGCACCTACGAGCAGTACTTC. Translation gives CASSSRDSTYEQYF.

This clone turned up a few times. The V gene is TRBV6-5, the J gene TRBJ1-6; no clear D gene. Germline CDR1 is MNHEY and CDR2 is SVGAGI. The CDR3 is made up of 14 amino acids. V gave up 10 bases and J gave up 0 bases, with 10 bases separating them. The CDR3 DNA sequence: TGTGCCACTGCGCTGAGCTCCTATAATTCACCCCTCCACTTT. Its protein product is CATALSSYNSPLHF.

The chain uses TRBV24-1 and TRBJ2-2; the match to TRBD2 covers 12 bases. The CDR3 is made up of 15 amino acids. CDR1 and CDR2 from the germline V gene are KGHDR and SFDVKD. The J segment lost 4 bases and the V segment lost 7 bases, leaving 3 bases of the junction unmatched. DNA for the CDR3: TGTGCCACCAGAGGACTAGCGGGATCCACCGGGGAGCTGTTTTTT. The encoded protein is CATRGLAGSTGELFF.

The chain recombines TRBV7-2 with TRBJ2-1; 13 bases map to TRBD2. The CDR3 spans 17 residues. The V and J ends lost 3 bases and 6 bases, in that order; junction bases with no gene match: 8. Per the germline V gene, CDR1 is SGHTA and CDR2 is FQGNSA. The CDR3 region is CASSLVPLAGGVNEQFF. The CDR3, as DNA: TGTGCCAGCAGCTTGGTCCCACTAGCGGGAGGGGTCAATGAGCAGTTCTTC.

CDR3 coding DNA: TGTGCCAGCAGCCAAGCGAGACAGGGGCTCTACGAGCAGTACTTC. The encoded protein is CASSQARQGLYEQYF. V and J are TRBV14 and TRBJ2-7, with 8 bases aligning to TRBD1. Per the germline V gene, CDR1 is SGHDN and CDR2 is FVKESK. Trimming cost V 1 base and J 3 bases; bases outside gene matches: 5. This CDR3 comprises 15 residues.

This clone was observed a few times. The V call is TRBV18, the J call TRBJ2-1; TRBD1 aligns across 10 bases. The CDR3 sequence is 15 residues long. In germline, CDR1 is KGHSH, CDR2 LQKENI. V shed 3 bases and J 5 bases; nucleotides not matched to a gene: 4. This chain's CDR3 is CASSPGQGVHNEQFF. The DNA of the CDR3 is TGTGCCAGCTCACCCGGACAGGGGGTCCACAATGAGCAGTTCTTC.

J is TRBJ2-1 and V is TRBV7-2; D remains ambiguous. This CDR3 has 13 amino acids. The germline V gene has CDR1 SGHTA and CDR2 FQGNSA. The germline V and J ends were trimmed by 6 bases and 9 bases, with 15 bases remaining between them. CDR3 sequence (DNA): TGTGCCAGCAGGTCGGTACAAGAGGTTGAGCAGTTCTTC. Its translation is CASRSVQEVEQFF.

The CDR3 sequence: CASSQERGGYHTQYF. The CDR3 nucleotides read TGCGCCAGCAGCCAAGAACGTGGTGGTTATCATACGCAGTATTTT. The rearrangement uses TRBV4-1 and TRBJ2-3; D is undetermined. V was pared by 0 bases and J by 7 bases, with 14 bases between. The germline CDR1 and CDR2 sequences are MGHRA and YSYEKL. This CDR3 contains 15 residues.

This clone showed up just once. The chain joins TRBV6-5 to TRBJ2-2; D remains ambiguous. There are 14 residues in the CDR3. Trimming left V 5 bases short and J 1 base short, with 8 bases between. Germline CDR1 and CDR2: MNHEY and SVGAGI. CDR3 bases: TGTGCCAGCAGTAACGCGCGGAACACCGGGGAGCTGTTTTTT. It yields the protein CASSNARNTGELFF.

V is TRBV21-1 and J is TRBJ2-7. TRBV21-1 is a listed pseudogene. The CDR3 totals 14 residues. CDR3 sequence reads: CASIRLSDSYEQYF. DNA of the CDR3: TGTGCCAGTATCAGATTATCGGATTCCTACGAGCAGTACTTC.

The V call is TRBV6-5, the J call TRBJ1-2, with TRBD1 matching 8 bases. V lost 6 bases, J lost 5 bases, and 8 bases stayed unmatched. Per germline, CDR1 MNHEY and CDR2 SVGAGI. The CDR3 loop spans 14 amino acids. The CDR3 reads CASRGGQGVYGYTF. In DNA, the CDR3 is TGTGCCAGCAGGGGTGGACAGGGAGTGTATGGCTACACCTTC.

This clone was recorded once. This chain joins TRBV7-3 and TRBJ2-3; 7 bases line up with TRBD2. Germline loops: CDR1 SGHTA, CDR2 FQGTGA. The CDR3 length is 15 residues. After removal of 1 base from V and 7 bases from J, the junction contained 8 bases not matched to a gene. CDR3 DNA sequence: TGTGCCAGCAGCTTAATTTCCGGGAGGTCAAATACGCAGTATTTT. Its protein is CASSLISGRSNTQYF.

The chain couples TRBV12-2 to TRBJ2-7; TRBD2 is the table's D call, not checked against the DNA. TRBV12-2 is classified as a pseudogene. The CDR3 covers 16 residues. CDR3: CASPPDSGSKGYEQYF. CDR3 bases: TGTGCAAGTCCCCCTGATAGCGGGAGCAAGGGCTACGAGCAGTACTTC.

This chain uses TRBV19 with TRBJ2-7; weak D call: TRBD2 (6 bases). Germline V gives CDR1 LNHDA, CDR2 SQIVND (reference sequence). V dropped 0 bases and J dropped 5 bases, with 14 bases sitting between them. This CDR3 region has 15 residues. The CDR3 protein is CASSIEGRERNEQYF. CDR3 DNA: TGTGCCAGTAGTATAGAGGGCCGGGAGAGAAACGAGCAGTACTTC.

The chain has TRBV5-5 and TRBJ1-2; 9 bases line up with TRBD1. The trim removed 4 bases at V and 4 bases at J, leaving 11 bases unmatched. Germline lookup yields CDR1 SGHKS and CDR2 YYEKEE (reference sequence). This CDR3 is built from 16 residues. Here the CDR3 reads CASSLSGTGTTYGYTF. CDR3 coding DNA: TGTGCCAGCAGCCTCTCCGGGACAGGGACTACCTATGGCTACACCTTC.

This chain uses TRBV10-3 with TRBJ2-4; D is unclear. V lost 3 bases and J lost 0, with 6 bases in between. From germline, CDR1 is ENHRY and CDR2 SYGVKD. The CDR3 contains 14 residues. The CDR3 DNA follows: TGTGCCATCAGTGAATCCCTAGCCAAAAACATTCAGTACTTC. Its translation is CAISESLAKNIQYF.